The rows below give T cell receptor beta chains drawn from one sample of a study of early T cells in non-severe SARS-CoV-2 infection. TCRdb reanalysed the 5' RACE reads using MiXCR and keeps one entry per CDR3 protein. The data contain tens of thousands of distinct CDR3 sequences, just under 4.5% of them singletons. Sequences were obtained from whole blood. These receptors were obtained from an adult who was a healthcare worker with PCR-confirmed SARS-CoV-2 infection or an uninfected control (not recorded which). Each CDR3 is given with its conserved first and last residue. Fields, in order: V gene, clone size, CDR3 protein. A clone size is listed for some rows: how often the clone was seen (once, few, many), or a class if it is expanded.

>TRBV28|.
CALGAGANVLTF
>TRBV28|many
CASPPLNSAMNTEAFF
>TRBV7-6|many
CASSLTQGVGATEAFF
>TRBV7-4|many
CASSLLGVNIQYF
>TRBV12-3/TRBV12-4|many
CASSPGGGRDGEQFF
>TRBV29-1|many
CTTVGVGYNTEAFF
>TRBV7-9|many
CASSSRTVPNTGELFF
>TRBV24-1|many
CATRGWGGSDTQYF
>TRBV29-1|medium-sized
CSVEEGGETQYF
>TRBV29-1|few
CSVDGTGVVKTQYF
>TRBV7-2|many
CASSLANEQFF
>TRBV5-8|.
CASSLRVTGRFF
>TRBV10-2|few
CASSVNRVGETQYF
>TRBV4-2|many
CASSPGRGTQYF
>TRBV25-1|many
CASSDFGQGFDRQYF
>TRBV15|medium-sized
CATSRETLSGSGANVLTF
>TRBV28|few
CASSFSGLAHYEQFF
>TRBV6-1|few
CASSEGTTLSYEQYF
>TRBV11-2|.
CASRDGHYEQYF
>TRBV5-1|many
CASRPTGASYNEQFF
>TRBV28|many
CASSLSGNQPQHF
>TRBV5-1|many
CASSLTPSGYNEQFF
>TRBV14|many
CASSQERGGFTDTQYF
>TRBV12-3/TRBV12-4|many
CASRRTGGNQPQHF
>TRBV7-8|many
CASSGSTYNEQFF
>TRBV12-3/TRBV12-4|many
CASRAGQGAREQFF
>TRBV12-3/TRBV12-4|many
CASSSGTSAVQVTQYF
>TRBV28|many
CASSLSGVNQPQHF
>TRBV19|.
CASTGGLAGVNEQFF
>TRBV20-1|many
CSSGEGGISYNEQFF
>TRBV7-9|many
CASSPQGTGLETQYF
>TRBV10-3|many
CAISVTGELFF
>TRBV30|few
CAWSADTNTEAFF
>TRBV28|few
CASSPLGQGYNEQFF
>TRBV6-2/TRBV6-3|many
CASSPGTGDYEQYF
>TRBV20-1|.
CSVRGQAPGQPQHF
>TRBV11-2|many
CASSFDTEAFF
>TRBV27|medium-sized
CASRLQGVETQYF
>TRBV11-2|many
CASSLGGGTNQPQHF
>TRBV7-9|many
CASRERGGNSPLHF
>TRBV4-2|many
CASSQDPFPSGRPKGGELFF
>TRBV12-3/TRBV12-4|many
CASSLGLAGAMRDSYNEQFF
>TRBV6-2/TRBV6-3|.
CASRPTGGGNQPQHF
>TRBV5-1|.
CASSLRSGAANYGYTF
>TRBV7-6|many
CASSRDRPGLNSYNEQFF
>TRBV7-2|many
CASLELAGRELFF
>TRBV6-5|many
CASRTSENTQYF
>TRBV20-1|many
CSARVVAGAGAETQYF
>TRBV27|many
CASTTGGLETQYF
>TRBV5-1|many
CASSLFQGTGELFF
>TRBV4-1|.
CASSQRQLGGNTEAFF
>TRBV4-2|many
CASSQDVSGQRYEQYF